This T cell receptor beta chain was identified in a study of spatial heterogeneity in lung cancer. This CDR3 has 13 amino acids. The V and J ends lost 8 bases and 2 bases respectively, with 15 bases between them. Germline CDR1 is SQVTM and CDR2 is ANQGSEA. Time point meaning: blood at routine non-recurrence follow-up after resection. Every TCR cDNA molecule bore a unique molecular identifier. TCRdb redid the calling of the 5' RACE reads with MiXCR, one entry per CDR3 protein. The table shows more than 75,000 distinct CDR3 sequences, with approximately 19% occurring only once. The material sequenced was PBMCs, taken at follow-up. The TCR sequence derives from a male donor with early-stage non-small cell lung cancer. The chain is built from TRBV29-1 and TRBJ2-5, with D perhaps being TRBD1 or TRBD2 (6 bases each). CDR3 in DNA: TGCAGCTCTAGAGGGGGGACACAAGAGACCCAGTACTTC. This translates into CSSRGGTQETQYF.